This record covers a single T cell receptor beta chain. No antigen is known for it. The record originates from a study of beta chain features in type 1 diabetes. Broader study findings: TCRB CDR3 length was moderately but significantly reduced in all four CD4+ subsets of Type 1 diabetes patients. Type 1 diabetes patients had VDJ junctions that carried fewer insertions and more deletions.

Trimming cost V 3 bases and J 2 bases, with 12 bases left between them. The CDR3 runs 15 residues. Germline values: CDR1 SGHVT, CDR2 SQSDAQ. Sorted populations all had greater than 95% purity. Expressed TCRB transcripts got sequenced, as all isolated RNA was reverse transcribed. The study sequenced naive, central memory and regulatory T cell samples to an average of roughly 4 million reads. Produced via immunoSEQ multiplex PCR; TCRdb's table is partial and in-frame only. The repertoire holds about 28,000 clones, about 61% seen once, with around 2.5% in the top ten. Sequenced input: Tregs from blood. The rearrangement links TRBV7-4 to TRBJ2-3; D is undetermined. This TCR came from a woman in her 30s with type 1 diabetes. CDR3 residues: CASSFIRKITDTQYF. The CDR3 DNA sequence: TGTGCCAGCAGCTTTATCAGGAAAATCACAGATACGCAGTATTTT.